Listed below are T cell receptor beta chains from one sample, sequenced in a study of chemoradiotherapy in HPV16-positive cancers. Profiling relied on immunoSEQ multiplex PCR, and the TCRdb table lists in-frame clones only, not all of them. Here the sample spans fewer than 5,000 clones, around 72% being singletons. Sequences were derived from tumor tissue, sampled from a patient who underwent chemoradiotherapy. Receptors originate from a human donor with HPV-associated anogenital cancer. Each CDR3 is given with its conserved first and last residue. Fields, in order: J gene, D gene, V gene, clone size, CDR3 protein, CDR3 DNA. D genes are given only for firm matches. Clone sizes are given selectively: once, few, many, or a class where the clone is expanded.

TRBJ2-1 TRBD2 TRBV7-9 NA CASSLAGLAGAYNEQFF TGTGCCAGCAGCTTAGCGGGACTAGCGGGGGCCTACAATGAGCAGTTCTTC
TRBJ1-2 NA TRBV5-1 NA CASSLALEGYGYTF TGCGCCAGCAGCTTGGCATTAGAAGGCTATGGCTACACCTTC
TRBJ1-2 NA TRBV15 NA CATSLRTAQGYTF TGTGCCACCAGCCTACGGACTGCTCAGGGCTACACCTTC
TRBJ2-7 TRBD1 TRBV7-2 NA CASSWTGGGQYF TGTGCCAGCAGCTGGACAGGGGGCGGGCAGTACTTC
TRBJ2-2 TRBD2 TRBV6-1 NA CASLWGGDTGELFF TGTGCCAGTCTCTGGGGGGGGGACACCGGGGAGCTGTTTTTT
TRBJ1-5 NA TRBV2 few CASSMGDQPQHF TGTGCCAGCAGTATGGGAGACCAGCCCCAGCATTTT
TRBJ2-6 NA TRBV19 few CASSTPETGANVLTF TGTGCCAGTAGTACCCCAGAGACTGGGGCCAACGTCCTGACTTTC
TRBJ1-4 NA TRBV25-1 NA CASSEPGGAEKLFF TGTGCCAGCAGTGAGCCCGGGGGGGCCGAAAAACTGTTTTTT
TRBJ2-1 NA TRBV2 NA CASYRMGGVYNEQFF TGTGCCAGCTACCGGATGGGAGGCGTCTACAATGAGCAGTTCTTC
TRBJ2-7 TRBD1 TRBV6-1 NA CASSEGQGDHEQYF TGTGCCAGCAGTGAGGGACAGGGGGATCACGAGCAGTACTTC
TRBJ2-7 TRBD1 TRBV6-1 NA CASTTGVDSSYEQYF TGTGCCAGCACGACAGGGGTGGATAGCAGCTACGAGCAGTACTTC
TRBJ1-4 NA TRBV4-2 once CASSPWGGTNEKLFF TGTGCCAGCAGCCCCTGGGGAGGAACTAATGAAAAACTGTTTTTT
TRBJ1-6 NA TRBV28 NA CASSSSWSYNSPLHF TGTGCCAGCAGCTCCTCTTGGTCCTATAATTCACCCCTCCACTTT
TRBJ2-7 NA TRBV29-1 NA CSVLKTPYYEQYF TGCAGCGTTTTAAAGACACCTTACTACGAGCAGTACTTC
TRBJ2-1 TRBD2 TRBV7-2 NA CASSSRRTSGSTNEQFF TGTGCCAGCAGCTCGCGAAGGACTAGCGGGAGCACTAATGAGCAGTTCTTC
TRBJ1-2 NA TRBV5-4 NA CASSPWAVYGYTF TGTGCCAGCAGCCCCTGGGCGGTCTATGGCTACACCTTC
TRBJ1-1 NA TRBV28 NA CASRLGSTGAFF TGTGCCAGCAGATTAGGGTCAACGGGAGCTTTCTTT
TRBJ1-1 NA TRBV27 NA CASSLRFGDRTSTEAFF TGTGCCAGCAGTTTACGTTTTGGAGACAGGACATCCACTGAAGCTTTCTTT
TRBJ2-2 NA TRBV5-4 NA CASSLLGAANTGELFF TGTGCCAGCAGCTTATTGGGGGCCGCGAACACCGGGGAGCTGTTTTTT
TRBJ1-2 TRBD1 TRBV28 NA CASSSSRTGNGGYTF TGTGCCAGCAGTTCGTCACGGACAGGGAATGGTGGCTACACCTTC
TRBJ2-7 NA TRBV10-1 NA CASSGTTDGYEQYF TGCGCCAGCAGTGGGACCACTGACGGCTACGAGCAGTACTTC
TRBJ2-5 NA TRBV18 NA CASSLTVQETQYF TGTGCCAGCTCACTGACAGTTCAAGAGACCCAGTACTTC
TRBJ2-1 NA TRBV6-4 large CASSDEGGRKFF TGTGCCAGCAGTGACGAAGGGGGTCGGAAGTTCTTC
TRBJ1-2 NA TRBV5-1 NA CASSLDQGPQGYTF TGCGCCAGCAGCTTGGATCAGGGGCCTCAAGGCTACACCTTC
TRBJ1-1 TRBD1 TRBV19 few CASSIDRGVTEAFF TGTGCCAGTAGTATCGACAGGGGTGTTACTGAAGCTTTCTTT
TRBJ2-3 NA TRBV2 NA CASSKRTVATDTQYF TGTGCCAGCAGTAAGAGGACAGTTGCCACAGATACGCAGTATTTT
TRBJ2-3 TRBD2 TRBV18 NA CASSRASGSTDTQYF TGTGCCAGCTCACGGGCTAGCGGTAGCACAGATACGCAGTATTTT
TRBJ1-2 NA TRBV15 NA CATSRGGDSYGYTF TGTGCCACCAGCAGGGGGGGGGATTCATATGGCTACACCTTC
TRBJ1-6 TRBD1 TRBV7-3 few CASSLGQGADSPLHF TGTGCCAGCAGCTTGGGACAGGGGGCTGATTCACCCCTCCACTTT
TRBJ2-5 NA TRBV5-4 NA CASSSDPYPQETQYF TGTGCCAGCAGCTCGGACCCTTACCCTCAAGAGACCCAGTACTTC
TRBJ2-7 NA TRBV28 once CASSLNPTAKLKQYF TGTGCCAGCAGTTTAAACCCCACAGCAAAATTGAAGCAGTACTTC
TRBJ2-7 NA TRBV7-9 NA CASSLSNEQYF TGTGCCAGCAGCTTAAGCAACGAGCAGTACTTC
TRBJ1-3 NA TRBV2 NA CAVRDASRNTIYF TGTGCCGTAAGGGACGCCAGCCGAAACACCATATATTTT
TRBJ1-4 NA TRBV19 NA CASSWTDSTNEKLFF TGTGCCAGTAGTTGGACTGATTCAACTAATGAAAAACTGTTTTTT
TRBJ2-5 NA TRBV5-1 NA CASSFSGQNRETQYF TGCGCCAGCAGCTTTAGCGGTCAAAACCGGGAGACCCAGTACTTC
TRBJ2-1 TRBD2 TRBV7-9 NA CASSFSGSGNEQFF TGTGCCAGCAGCTTTAGCGGGAGTGGGAATGAGCAGTTCTTC
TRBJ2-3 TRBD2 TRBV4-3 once CASSQEKEVLAGADTQYF TGCGCCAGCAGCCAAGAAAAAGAGGTCCTAGCGGGAGCAGATACGCAGTATTTT
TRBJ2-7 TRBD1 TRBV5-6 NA CASSRGQGDEQYF TGTGCCAGCAGCCGTGGACAGGGCGACGAGCAGTACTTC
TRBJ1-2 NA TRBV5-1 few CASSLALGRGFGYTF TGCGCCAGCAGCTTGGCGTTGGGCAGGGGATTTGGCTACACCTTC
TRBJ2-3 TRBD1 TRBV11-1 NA CASNLGTETSTDTQYF TGTGCCAGCAACCTGGGGACAGAGACTAGCACAGATACGCAGTATTTT
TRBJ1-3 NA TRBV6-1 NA CASSDSSGNTIYF TGTGCCAGCAGTGACAGTTCTGGAAACACCATATATTTT
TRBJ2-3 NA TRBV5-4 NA CACLSQGRRDTQYF TGTGCCTGCCTCTCCCAGGGACGACGGGATACGCAGTATTTT
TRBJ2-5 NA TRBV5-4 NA CASSSYPTGRETQYF TGTGCCAGCAGCTCATACCCGACAGGTCGGGAGACCCAGTACTTC
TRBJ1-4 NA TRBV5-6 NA CASSFWRDEKLFF TGTGCCAGCAGCTTTTGGAGGGATGAAAAACTGTTTTTT
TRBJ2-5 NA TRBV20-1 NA CSAGRQTQYF TGCAGTGCCGGGCGGCAGACCCAGTACTTC
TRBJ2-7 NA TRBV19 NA CASSTRDGLWTYEQYF TGTGCCAGTAGTACAAGAGACGGGTTATGGACCTACGAGCAGTACTTC
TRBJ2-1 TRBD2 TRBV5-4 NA CASSLVASGTRDEQFF TGTGCCAGCAGCTTGGTCGCTAGCGGGACTAGGGATGAGCAGTTCTTC
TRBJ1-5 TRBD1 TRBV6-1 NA CASTISQGANQPQHF TGTGCCAGCACCATTTCCCAGGGGGCCAATCAGCCCCAGCATTTT
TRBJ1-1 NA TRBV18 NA CASSPGGVNTEAFF TGTGCCAGCTCCCCTGGAGGCGTGAACACTGAAGCTTTCTTT
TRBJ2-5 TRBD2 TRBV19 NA CASSIFAGGSETQYF TGTGCCAGTAGTATTTTCGCGGGAGGATCGGAGACCCAGTACTTC
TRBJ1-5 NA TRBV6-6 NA CASSEPNQPQHF TGTGCCAGCTCAGAGCCGAATCAGCCCCAGCATTTT
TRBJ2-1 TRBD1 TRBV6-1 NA CASSESGTGVYNEQFF TGTGCCAGCAGTGAATCCGGGACAGGGGTTTACAATGAGCAGTTCTTC
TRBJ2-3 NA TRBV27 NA CASSLSGSTDTQYF TGTGCCAGCAGTTTATCCGGGAGCACAGATACGCAGTATTTT
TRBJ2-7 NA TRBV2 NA CASNSGKSYEQYF TGTGCCAGCAATTCGGGAAAGAGCTACGAGCAGTACTTC
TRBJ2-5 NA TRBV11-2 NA CASSLAETQYF TGTGCCAGCAGCTTAGCAGAGACCCAGTACTTC
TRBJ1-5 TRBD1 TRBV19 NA CASSILQGDGQPQHF TGTGCCAGTAGTATCTTACAGGGGGACGGTCAGCCCCAGCATTTT